A single T cell receptor beta chain is shown here with its context. Original analysis: Amplifying reference gene primers gave estimates of nucleated cell counts. Data came from immunoSEQ multiplex PCR; TCRdb stores just in-frame clones and leaves some out. The V and J calls and clone size are taken from that table; D and trimming were inferred from the DNA. The table has fewer than 55,000 clones, roughly four fifths seen once; the top ten hold under 30%. Germline V gives CDR1 ENHRY, CDR2 SYGVKD. This CDR3 contains 16 residues. V shed 0 bases and J shed 0 bases, with 12 bases lying between them. This record comes from a study of blood T cell repertoires in COVID-19.

The rearrangement uses TRBV10-3 and TRBJ2-7; no clear D. The receptor's source is a woman aged 80 or over with COVID-19, enrolled during active disease. The sequenced sample consisted of peripheral blood. The CDR3 region has the DNA TGTGCCATCAGTGAGTCATCGACTGGAAACTCCTACGAGCAGTACTTC. As protein: CAISESSTGNSYEQYF.